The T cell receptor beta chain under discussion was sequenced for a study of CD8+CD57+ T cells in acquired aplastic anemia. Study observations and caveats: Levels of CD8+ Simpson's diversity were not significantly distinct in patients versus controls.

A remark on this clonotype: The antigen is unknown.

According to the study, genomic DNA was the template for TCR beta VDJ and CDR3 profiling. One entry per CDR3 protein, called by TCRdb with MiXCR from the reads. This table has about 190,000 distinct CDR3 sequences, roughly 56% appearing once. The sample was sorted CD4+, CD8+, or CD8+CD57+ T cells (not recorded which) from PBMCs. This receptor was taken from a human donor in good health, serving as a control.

The CDR3 sequence is CASSNYGRNTIYF. The CDR3 DNA follows: TGTGCCAGCAGTAACTATGGGAGAAACACCATATATTTT. This rearrangement joins TRBV12-3 or TRBV12-4 to TRBJ1-3; D gene uncertain. V was shortened by 5 bases and J by 5 bases, with 10 bases between the two germline ends. The CDR3 is made up of 13 amino acids.